This is a list of T cell receptor beta chains from one sample in a study of T cells after posttransplantation cyclophosphamide. Libraries were prepared by immunoSEQ multiplex PCR; TCRdb keeps only in-frame clonotypes and omits some of them. This sample comprises tens of thousands of clones, none seen once only. Specimen: PBMCs. These receptors originate from a man aged 50 to 59 in good health, CMV-negative, and a related stem cell transplant donor. The CDR3 runs from the conserved cysteine through the conserved F or W. Each record gives: J gene, clone size, D gene, V gene, CDR3 DNA, CDR3 protein. The D gene is left open where the match is weak. Rows may omit the clone size; those that give it use once, few, many or a size class.

TRBJ1-1	many	TRBD1	TRBV10-3	TGTGCCATCAGAACCGACAGGGCAATGAACACTGAAGCTTTCTTT	CAIRTDRAMNTEAFF
TRBJ2-1	few	TRBD1	TRBV18	TGTGCCAGCTCACCTCCCAGGGACAGGTATAGGAATGAGCAGTTCTTC	CASSPPRDRYRNEQFF
TRBJ2-7	many	TRBD2	TRBV7-8	TGTGCCAGCAGCTCTCCGGGACTAGCGGGGGAAGAATCCCACGAGCAGTACTTC	CASSSPGLAGEESHEQYF
TRBJ1-2	many	-	TRBV5-5	TGTGCCAGCAGGGTGACAGAGAACTATGGCTACACCTTC	CASRVTENYGYTF
TRBJ1-3	many	TRBD1	TRBV7-2	TGTGCCAGCAGCCGACAGGGGAAGGGGTCTGGAAACACCATATATTTT	CASSRQGKGSGNTIYF
TRBJ2-2	few	TRBD1	TRBV5-1	TGCGCCAGCAGCCCTGGACAGGGGTACGGGGAGCTGTTTTTT	CASSPGQGYGELFF
TRBJ2-2	many	TRBD2	TRBV29-1	TGCAGCGTCGTCGCCGGGACTAGCGGGGGCAACACCGGGGAGCTGTTTTTT	CSVVAGTSGGNTGELFF
TRBJ1-1	many	TRBD1	TRBV10-3	TGTGCCATCAGTGACAGGGGGCAAGACACTGAAGCTTTCTTT	CAISDRGQDTEAFF
TRBJ2-7	many	-	TRBV18	TGTGCCAGCTCACCAGGAGGGGGCTGGTACGAGCAGTACTTC	CASSPGGGWYEQYF
TRBJ2-7	few	TRBD2	TRBV7-2	TGTGCCAGCAGCCGCGGACTAGCGGGGAGAGGATATGAGCAGTACTTC	CASSRGLAGRGYEQYF
TRBJ2-3	few	-	TRBV7-3	TGTGCCAGCAGCTTAGGCAGGGAAGATACGCAGTATTTT	CASSLGREDTQYF
TRBJ1-1	few	TRBD1	TRBV27	TGTGCCAGCAGTTTCTCATACCTCACAGGGGGCACTGAAGCTTTCTTT	CASSFSYLTGGTEAFF
TRBJ1-2	many	-	TRBV5-1	TGCGCCAGCAGCTTGGTGGCAGGGGATAACTATGGCTACACCTTC	CASSLVAGDNYGYTF
TRBJ1-2	many	TRBD1	TRBV19	TGTGCCAGTAGTGTCGTCCGGGACAGGGGGCAGGGCTACACCTTC	CASSVVRDRGQGYTF
TRBJ1-2	-	TRBD1	TRBV19	TGTGCCAGTATCACCATCGGGACAGGGGGAAAAGATGGCTACACCTTC	CASITIGTGGKDGYTF
TRBJ2-3	many	TRBD2	TRBV6-5	TGTGCCAGCAGTTACGGGCGGGGGGCCACAGATACGCAGTATTTT	CASSYGRGATDTQYF
TRBJ1-1	many	-	TRBV20-1	TGCAGTGCAAGCACTCACCTGGAAGCTTTCTTT	CSASTHLEAFF
TRBJ1-3	many	-	TRBV2	TGTGCCAGCAGCGAACAGGGTAACGTCTCTGGAAACACCATATATTTT	CASSEQGNVSGNTIYF
TRBJ2-2	many	TRBD1	TRBV7-3	TGTGCCAGCAGCTTAGGGGGGACAGGGACGAACACCGGGGAGCTGTTTTTT	CASSLGGTGTNTGELFF
TRBJ2-3	many	-	TRBV7-8	TGTGCCAGCAGCTTAACAGGGTATAGCACAGATACGCAGTATTTT	CASSLTGYSTDTQYF
TRBJ2-1	many	-	TRBV5-1	TGCGCCAGCAGCTTTAATGGAGGGGGCGAGTTCTTC	CASSFNGGGEFF
TRBJ1-1	few	TRBD1	TRBV7-2	TGTGCCAGCAGCCCGACCCCCCTCCGTGGACAGGGGTATTACACTGAAGCTTTCTTT	CASSPTPLRGQGYYTEAFF
TRBJ1-5	many	-	TRBV10-3	TGTGCCATCAGTGAGGGACAGTTTAGCAATCAGCCCCAGCATTTT	CAISEGQFSNQPQHF
TRBJ1-5	many	TRBD1	TRBV15	TGTGCCACCAGCAGAGTAGTCGGCGACAGGGCTCAGCCCCAGCATTTT	CATSRVVGDRAQPQHF
TRBJ2-1	many	TRBD2	TRBV27	TGTGCCAGCAGTTTGGGAGGGGACAATGAGCAGTTCTTC	CASSLGGDNEQFF
TRBJ1-2	many	TRBD1	TRBV27	TGTGCCAGCAGTTCGGGACAGAGCTATGGCTACACCTTC	CASSSGQSYGYTF
TRBJ2-7	many	-	TRBV6-6	TGTGCCAGCAGTCCAATTCCGCCAGCCTACGAGCAGTACTTC	CASSPIPPAYEQYF
TRBJ1-3	many	TRBD1	TRBV28	TGTGCCAGCAGGCGGACAGGGGAGTGGACTGGAAACACCATATATTTT	CASRRTGEWTGNTIYF
TRBJ2-7	many	-	TRBV25-1	TGTGCCAGCAGTGTGTCCGGCTACGAGCAGTACTTC	CASSVSGYEQYF
TRBJ2-2	-	TRBD2	TRBV4-1	TGCGCCAGCACCCGACTAGCGGGAGGGGGGTCCGACACCGGGGAGCTGTTTTTT	CASTRLAGGGSDTGELFF
TRBJ2-1	many	TRBD1	TRBV15	TGTGCCACCAGCCAGGACAGGGCAAATGAGCAGTTCTTC	CATSQDRANEQFF
TRBJ2-5	many	TRBD2	TRBV5-1	TGCGCCAGCAGCGGCGGGGGGGCTAGCCGCTGGGAGACCCAGTACTTC	CASSGGGASRWETQYF
TRBJ2-2	many	-	TRBV27	TGTGCCAGCAGCCGCTTCGGACAGATCCTTCCGAACACCGGGGAGCTGTTTTTT	CASSRFGQILPNTGELFF
TRBJ2-1	many	TRBD2	TRBV6-6	TGTGCCAGCAGTTCCCTAGCGGGTTCCTACAATGAGCAGTTCTTC	CASSSLAGSYNEQFF
TRBJ1-2	many	TRBD1	TRBV7-6	TGTGCCAGCAGCTTCGCAGGGGGCGCCGGGGGCTACACCTTC	CASSFAGGAGGYTF
TRBJ2-2	-	TRBD2	TRBV7-8	TGTGCCAGCAGCTTTGGACTAGGGGATAGGGGCGGGGAGCTGTTTTTT	CASSFGLGDRGGELFF
TRBJ2-1	-	TRBD2	TRBV30	TGTGCCCGCTCGCTGACTAGCGGGATTTGGAATGAGCAGTTCTTC	CARSLTSGIWNEQFF
TRBJ1-2	many	-	TRBV2	TGTGCCAGCAGTGTGCGGGGGGGGTCTAACTATGGCTACACCTTC	CASSVRGGSNYGYTF
TRBJ1-5	many	-	TRBV7-9	TGTGCCAGCAGCTTAGGTTCCGGTAGCAATCAGCCCCAGCATTTT	CASSLGSGSNQPQHF
TRBJ2-7	many	-	TRBV7-8	TGTGCCAGCAGCTTAGCTCACAACTACGAGCAGTACTTC	CASSLAHNYEQYF
TRBJ1-2	many	-	TRBV1	TGCACCAGCAGCCAAGATATTAGCTCCGGGACAGGGCACCCTGGAGTCTATGGCTACACCTTC	CTSSQDISSGTGHPGVYGYTF
TRBJ1-1	many	-	TRBV19	TGTGCCAGTAGTATAGGGCTCAAGAACACTGAAGCTTTCTTT	CASSIGLKNTEAFF
TRBJ1-5	many	-	TRBV19	TGTGCCAGTAGTCGCCAGGGTCGCAATCAGCCCCAGCATTTT	CASSRQGRNQPQHF
TRBJ2-7	many	TRBD1	TRBV19	TGTGCCAGTAGTATCACAGGGGACCCCTACGAGCAGTACTTC	CASSITGDPYEQYF
TRBJ2-7	many	-	TRBV9	TGTGCCAGCAGCGTAGGCGGCAACGAGTACGAGCAGTACTTC	CASSVGGNEYEQYF
TRBJ2-3	many	TRBD2	TRBV5-6	TGTGCCAGCAGCTATGGACTAGCGGGAGCGGATACGCAGTATTTT	CASSYGLAGADTQYF
TRBJ1-1	many	TRBD1	TRBV7-2	TGTGCCAGCAGCCTCAACTTGGTTCAGGGGGGCACTGAAGCTTTCTTT	CASSLNLVQGGTEAFF
TRBJ2-2	many	TRBD1	TRBV7-9	TGTGCCAGCAGCTGGTGGACAGGGGGAAACACCGGGGAGCTGTTTTTT	CASSWWTGGNTGELFF
TRBJ1-4	many	-	TRBV29-1	TGCAGCGTTGAATGGAGACCCGGTGGAAAACTGTTTTTT	CSVEWRPGGKLFF
TRBJ2-7	many	TRBD1	TRBV6-6	TGTGCCAGCAGCCTGGGGACAGGGGGTCAGCAGTACTTC	CASSLGTGGQQYF
TRBJ1-5	many	-	TRBV18	TGTGCCAGCTCGTCCCAAGGGAGGGGGGAAGGAATTCGTCAGCCCCAGCATTTT	CASSSQGRGEGIRQPQHF